The rows below give T cell receptor beta chains drawn from one sample of a study of Tregs in tolerant kidney transplant recipients. Sequencing used immunoSEQ multiplex PCR; TCRdb keeps in-frame clones, though not all of them. The repertoire includes 240,000 or so clones, about 86% of them detected once, and about 0.68% sits in the top ten. The sample was CD4+ T cells from blood. These receptors came from a human donor in good health. The CDR3 runs from the conserved cysteine through the conserved F or W. D genes are given only for firm matches. Clone size appears in some rows only: once, few, many, or a class for an expanded clone.

v_call	j_call	clone_size	d_call	cdr3_nt	cdr3_aa
TRBV19	TRBJ1-5	.	.	TGTGCCAGTACCCCAGTGGGGCCCCCCCGACCCCAGCATTTT	CASTPVGPPRPQHF
TRBV6-1	TRBJ2-3	once	TRBD1	TGTGCCAGCAGTGGGCGACAGGGTAGAAGCACAGATACGCAGTATTTT	CASSGRQGRSTDTQYF
TRBV13	TRBJ1-2	.	.	TGTGCCAGCAGGCGATCTCTCAGGGACAATGGCTACACCTTC	CASRRSLRDNGYTF
TRBV19	TRBJ1-2	.	TRBD1	TGTGCCAGTAGTACGGACAGGGGGGCTAACTATGGCTACACCTTC	CASSTDRGANYGYTF
TRBV5-1	TRBJ2-4	.	TRBD1	TGCGCCAGCAGCATGTCTTTGAGACAGGGGAAAAACATTCAGTACTTC	CASSMSLRQGKNIQYF
TRBV5-4	TRBJ1-1	.	TRBD1	TGTGCCAGCAGCTTGAGGACAGGGGGCACTGAAGCTTTCTTT	CASSLRTGGTEAFF
TRBV5-4	TRBJ2-3	.	TRBD2	TGTGCCAGCAGCTTGCCTAGCGGAGGAGTAATAGATACGCAGTATTTT	CASSLPSGGVIDTQYF
TRBV5-1	TRBJ2-7	.	.	TGCGCCAGCAGCTTGGGGGTAGGGGAATCCTACGAGCAGTACTTC	CASSLGVGESYEQYF
TRBV9	TRBJ2-5	few	TRBD2	TGTGCCAGCAGCGTAGGTGCGTACGCGGGGGGAAAAGAGACCCAGTACTTC	CASSVGAYAGGKETQYF
TRBV6-1	TRBJ1-5	few	.	TGTGCCAGCAGTGAATCCTATTCGGGGGGCAATCAGCCCCAGCATTTT	CASSESYSGGNQPQHF
TRBV4-1	TRBJ2-7	.	TRBD2	TGCGCCAGCAGCCAAGGGCCCCAAAAACTAGCGGGACCGTCCTACGAGCAGTACTTC	CASSQGPQKLAGPSYEQYF
TRBV19	TRBJ1-1	.	.	TGTGCCAGTAGTATAACGGGGGCTGAAGCTTTCTTT	CASSITGAEAFF
TRBV6-5	TRBJ2-1	.	TRBD1	TGTGCCAGCAGGTTGGACAGGGCCTACAATGAGCAGTTCTTC	CASRLDRAYNEQFF
TRBV7-9	TRBJ1-1	.	.	TGTGCCAGCAGCTTAATAGGGGACACTGAAGCTTTCTTT	CASSLIGDTEAFF
TRBV5-1	TRBJ2-7	.	TRBD1	TGCGCCAGCGGCCGGACAGGGACGTACGAGCAGTACTTC	CASGRTGTYEQYF
TRBV18	TRBJ2-7	.	.	TGTGCCAGCTCAGATCTGGGATCCTACGAGCAGTACTTC	CASSDLGSYEQYF
TRBV30	TRBJ2-3	.	.	TGTGCCTGGGGTGGGAGCACAGATACGCAGTATTTT	CAWGGSTDTQYF